This TCR beta chain derives from a study of regulatory T cells in long-lasting Graves disease. The wider study: Graves' patients who were just diagnosed had used antithyroid drugs for under 3 months.

Through Arm-PCR of CDR3 regions and iRepertoire HTBI primers, TCR beta libraries were built. From the multiplex PCR reads, TCRdb called clonotypes with MiXCR, one entry per CDR3 protein. The sample records roughly 410,000 distinct CDR3 sequences, 15% being singletons. Findings of the study overall: Shared public clonotypes totalled about 2,800 in persistent patients, compared with about a thousand in new patients.

A word on this clonotype: Its antigen is currently unknown. One base separates it from a far larger clone, so it is likely a read error.

Stated time point: newly diagnosed GD, antithyroid drugs for less than 3 months. Scientists built the TCR library using RNA that was extracted from PBMCs. Another study also made use of these data, one on T cells in Graves' hyperthyroidism and ophthalmopathy. Per that study: Graves' hyperthyroidism showing no ophthalmopathy progression within 18 months was considered stable. The TCR CDR3 was amplified in a first-round RT-PCR using the HTBI primer set.

The origin of this receptor is a woman aged 40-49 years with Graves disease. Sequencing was performed on peripheral blood mononuclear cells (PBMCs), taken at new diagnosis, from a patient treated with antithyroid drugs.

CDR3 bases: TGTGCCAGCAGGACTAGCGGGACCTACGAGCAGCACTTC. This gives the protein CASRTSGTYEQHF. The chain employs TRBV7-9 and TRBJ2-7, with TRBD2 matching over 11 bases. Germline lookup yields CDR1 SEHNR and CDR2 FQNEAQ (reference sequence). The CDR3 runs to 13 residues.